This TCR beta chain was profiled in a study of beta chain features in type 1 diabetes. CDR1 SEHNR and CDR2 FQNEAQ come from the germline V gene (reference sequence). The CDR3 extends over 16 amino acids. V lost 2 bases and J lost 8, with 19 bases in between. As for this clone: Its target is unknown.

General observations from the study: People with Type 1 diabetes carried modestly yet significantly shorter TCRB CDR3s in all four CD4+ subsets.

Reverse transcribing all isolated RNA meant expressed TCRB transcripts were sequenced. Profiled with immunoSEQ multiplex PCR; TCRdb holds only in-frame clones, not every one. The top ten hold 0.035% to 0.045% of the sample, which has 640,000 or so clones, over 12% seen once. This clonotype was obtained from a young man with type 1 diabetes. The sequenced material came from naive CD4+ T cells from blood. The genes are TRBV7-9 and TRBJ2-1, with D possibly matching TRBD1 (6 bases). The CDR3 here is CASSLWGTGLYDEQFF. In DNA, the CDR3 is TGTGCCAGCAGCTTATGGGGTACAGGGCTTTACGATGAGCAGTTCTTC.